The 18 T cell receptor beta chains given below trace back to one sample, sequenced in a study of shared clonotypes between healthy human individuals. Sequenced by immunoSEQ multiplex PCR; TCRdb stores in-frame clones only, minus some. The sample carries roughly 720,000 clones, about 92% recorded once. Sequencing was done on a sample of memory CD8+ T cells from PBMCs. Indicated subset: CD45RO+ cells pooled with CCR7-negative TemRA cells. The source is a young man in good health. Some clones in this sample may be carry-over from other donors' samples.

The chain has TRBV27 and TRBJ1-1; D not certain. V was pared by 5 bases and J by 0 bases, with 16 bases between. Looked up from germline, CDR1 is MNHEY and CDR2 is SMNVEV (reference sequence). The CDR3 has 16 residues. CDR3 residues: CASSPSTTYMNTEAFF. CDR3 DNA sequence: TGTGCCAGCAGTCCCTCAACAACATATATGAACACTGAAGCTTTCTTT.

The chain is built from TRBV19 and TRBJ1-5; no clear D gene. This CDR3 comprises 14 residues. Germline CDR1 LNHDA, CDR2 SQIVND (reference sequence). V was cut by 6 bases and J by 2 bases, with 11 bases left in between. In DNA form, the CDR3 reads TGTGCCAGTAGGGAAGGTTGGGGCAATCAGCCCCAGCATTTT. It yields the protein CASREGWGNQPQHF.

The chain joins TRBV28 to TRBJ1-1; 7 bases are shared with TRBD1. Germline V gives CDR1 MDHEN, CDR2 SYDVKM. There are 13 residues in the CDR3. After removal of 6 bases from V and 5 bases from J, the junction contained 6 bases not matched to a gene. CDR3 region: CASSRQGNTEAFF. The CDR3 DNA sequence: TGTGCCAGCAGCAGACAGGGTAATACTGAAGCTTTCTTT.

This chain connects TRBV7-9 to TRBJ2-7; no firm D call. Germline CDR1 reads SEHNR; CDR2 reads FQNEAQ (reference sequence). The CDR3 runs 16 residues. The germline V and J ends were trimmed by 1 base and 2 bases, with 15 bases remaining between them. The CDR3 sequence: CASSLGAVIRAYEQYF. The CDR3 DNA is TGTGCCAGCAGCTTAGGGGCCGTCATACGGGCCTACGAGCAGTACTTC.

V gene TRBV4-1 combines with J gene TRBJ2-7; 10 bases fit TRBD2. The CDR3 loop spans 13 amino acids. Losses at the gene ends were 9 bases for V and 2 bases for J; bases not matched to a gene: 4. The germline CDR1 and CDR2 sequences are MGHRA and YSYEKL. CDR3 amino acids: CASSSGSPYEQYF. The DNA for the CDR3 is TGCGCCAGTTCTAGCGGGAGCCCCTACGAGCAGTACTTC.

This clone was detected once. The rearrangement links TRBV5-5 to TRBJ2-7, with D perhaps given as TRBD1 or TRBD2 (5 bases each). Trimming removed 3 bases from V and 0 bases from J, with 10 bases in between. The CDR3 covers 14 residues. The germline CDR1 and CDR2 sequences are SGHKS and YYEKEE (reference sequence). Here the CDR3 DNA reads TGTGCCAGCAGCTGGGGACCGAGCTCCTACGAGCAGTACTTC. This translates into CASSWGPSSYEQYF.

The chain uses TRBV10-1 and TRBJ2-1, with D hard to call. This CDR3 comprises 14 residues. V lost 5 bases and J lost 9, with 17 bases in between. CDR1 and CDR2 from the germline V gene are WNHNN and SYGVQD (reference sequence). CDR3 protein: CASSPEPPLGEQFF. In nucleotides, the CDR3 is TGCGCCAGCAGTCCCGAGCCCCCCCTGGGTGAGCAGTTCTTC.

The V call is TRBV11-2, the J call TRBJ2-3, with 7 bases identical to TRBD2. The V and J ends lost 3 bases and 4 bases, in that order; junction bases with no gene match: 7. The germline V gene has CDR1 SGHAT and CDR2 FQNNGV. The CDR3 is 15 residues long. The CDR3 region is CASSLGGRRADTQYF. The CDR3 region has the DNA TGTGCCAGCAGCTTGGGCGGGAGACGGGCAGATACGCAGTATTTT.

The rearrangement uses TRBV5-6 and TRBJ2-1; 8 bases agree with TRBD1. Germline V lookup: CDR1 SGHDT, CDR2 YYEEEE. After removal of 2 bases from V and 9 bases from J, the junction contained 7 bases not matched to a gene. The CDR3 totals 14 residues. In nucleotides, the CDR3 is TGTGCCAGCAGCTTCGGGGACAGGTATAGTGAGCAGTTCTTC. Protein sequence: CASSFGDRYSEQFF.

The chain combines TRBV7-8 with TRBJ2-3; 7 bases map to TRBD2. The CDR3 totals 18 residues. Germline CDR1 is SGHVS and CDR2 is FQNEAQ. The junction had 13 bases not matched to a gene; V was cut back by 0 bases and J by 4 bases. CDR3 sequence: CASSLALGGSFLSDTQYF. The CDR3 bases are TGTGCCAGCAGCTTAGCGCTTGGCGGGAGTTTCCTCTCAGATACGCAGTATTTT.

This clone turned up a few times. The chain joins TRBV9 to TRBJ1-2; D is unresolved. The CDR3 extends over 16 amino acids. The germline V gene has CDR1 SGDLS and CDR2 YYNGEE. Trimming took off 4 bases at V and 0 bases at J, with 16 bases between the two ends. Here the CDR3 reads CASSPRSIPANYGYTF. CDR3 coding DNA: TGTGCCAGCAGCCCACGGAGTATACCAGCTAACTATGGCTACACCTTC.

This clone was seen a few times. The chain recombines TRBV10-3 with TRBJ1-2; no reliable D call. CDR1 is ENHRY and CDR2 is SYGVKD in the germline V gene. Trimming pared 7 bases from V and 4 bases from J, leaving 16 bases between. The CDR3 loop spans 14 amino acids. CDR3 coding DNA: TGTGCCATCACCTCAGGAGGAGATGCCTATGGCTACACCTTC. Its protein is CAITSGGDAYGYTF.

This chain uses TRBV28 with TRBJ1-2; no firm D call. The CDR3 extends over 14 amino acids. V was pared by 2 bases and J by 8 bases, with 15 bases between. Germline assignment: CDR1 MDHEN and CDR2 SYDVKM. Here the CDR3 reads CASSLIREPPGYTF. The CDR3 DNA reads as TGTGCCAGCAGTTTAATTAGAGAACCCCCCGGCTACACCTTC.

CDR3: CASRRDRGTHQPQHF. CDR3 in DNA: TGTGCCAGCAGGAGGGACAGGGGTACGCATCAGCCCCAGCATTTT. The chain has TRBV6-4 and TRBJ1-5; 10 bases are a match to TRBD1. V shed 6 bases and J 5 bases; nucleotides not matched to a gene: 7. Germline V gene sequence: CDR1 MRHNA, CDR2 SNTAGT. The CDR3 runs 15 residues.

This chain uses TRBV7-9 with TRBJ1-2; possible D gene TRBD1, 6 bases. Germline V lookup: CDR1 SEHNR, CDR2 FQNEAQ (reference sequence). V was clipped by 0 bases and J by 4 bases, with 21 bases between them. The CDR3 runs to 18 residues. The CDR3 DNA sequence: TGTGCCAGCAGCTTAGCGTTGGAGGCAGGGGTAGTTGGCTATGGCTACACCTTC. This translates into CASSLALEAGVVGYGYTF.

The chain couples TRBV4-1 to TRBJ2-1, with 8 positions matching TRBD2. The CDR3 is 18 residues long. V shed 0 bases and J 4 bases; nucleotides not matched to a gene: 11. The V gene's germline CDR1 is MGHRA and CDR2 YSYEKL. The CDR3 region is CASSQDPSGPPRYNEQFF. DNA of the CDR3: TGCGCCAGCAGCCAAGATCCTAGCGGGCCCCCCCGGTACAATGAGCAGTTCTTC.

The V call is TRBV13, the J call TRBJ2-1; unclear D gene. Germline CDR1 and CDR2: PRHDT and FYEKMQ (reference sequence). V shed 5 bases and J shed 8 bases, with 22 bases lying between them. The CDR3 is made up of 16 amino acids. The CDR3 DNA sequence: TGTGCCAGCAGCCCGCCTGGCGGTACCCCGTCGGATGAGCAGTTCTTC. It is translated as CASSPPGGTPSDEQFF.

CDR3 bases: TGTGCCAGCAGCCAAGATGTCAGGGGAGGGTCGTACGAGCAGTACTTC. Its protein product is CASSQDVRGGSYEQYF. V is TRBV4-2 and J is TRBJ2-7, with D perhaps TRBD2 (7 bases). This CDR3 region has 16 residues. The germline V gene encodes CDR1 LGHNA and CDR2 YNFKEQ. Trimming removed 0 bases at V and 4 bases at J, with 16 bases between.